The TCR beta chain under discussion was sequenced for a study of cytomegalovirus exposure and HLA in healthy donors. Study-wide points: In the roughly 130 validation repertoires, a later analysis found that first-cohort TCR clusters tended to co-occur.

A word on this clone: Its antigen is unidentified.

Sequenced by immunoSEQ multiplex PCR; TCRdb stores in-frame clones only, minus some. The data contain some 310,000 clones, approximately 91% of them singletons. The length of the CDR3 is 18 residues. In germline, CDR1 is MNHNS, CDR2 SASEGT. The V and J ends lost 4 bases and 0 bases, in that order; junction bases with no gene match: 11. The chain couples TRBV6-1 to TRBJ2-2; 7 positions match TRBD1. This clonotype originated in a man aged 25-45 years in good health and CMV-seronegative. Sequencing input: PBMCs. The CDR3 region is CASSAPRGQSANTGELFF. DNA for the CDR3: TGTGCCAGCAGTGCCCCACGGGGACAGAGCGCGAACACCGGGGAGCTGTTTTTT.